Shown below are 8 T cell receptor beta chains from a single sample sequenced in a study of T cell changes during pregnancy in multiple sclerosis. TCRdb's copy holds only in-frame clones and misses some; the assay was immunoSEQ multiplex PCR. The sample lists roughly 33,000 clones, approximately 91% occurring once. Sequences were derived from CD4+ T cells from peripheral blood mononuclear cells, sampled in the third trimester of pregnancy. Receptors were obtained from a female donor in good health, enrolled as a control in a pregnancy study.

The rearrangement links TRBV2 to TRBJ1-5; D remains ambiguous. The CDR3 contains 12 residues. Trimming removed 6 bases at V and 6 bases at J, with 9 bases between. Germline CDR1 is SNHLY and CDR2 is FYNNEI. The CDR3 DNA is TGTGCCAGCAGCGATGGAGGTCAGCCCCAGCATTTT. As protein: CASSDGGQPQHF.

The sample holds one count of this clone. V is TRBV7-9 and J is TRBJ2-1; 8 bases fit TRBD1. V trimming: 3 bases; J trimming: 8 bases; junction bases outside the gene matches: 3. Germline CDR1 and CDR2: SEHNR and FQNEAQ (reference sequence). The CDR3 loop spans 13 amino acids. The CDR3 region has the DNA TGTGCCAGCAGCTTTACAGGGGGTGATGAGCAGTTCTTC. It specifies CASSFTGGDEQFF.

J is TRBJ2-1 and V is TRBV2; D unresolved. The length of the CDR3 is 13 residues. Germline loops: CDR1 SNHLY, CDR2 FYNNEI. V dropped 2 bases and J dropped 10 bases, with 12 bases sitting between them. CDR3 loop: CASSESWLGEQFF. The CDR3 region has the DNA TGTGCCAGCAGTGAATCTTGGCTAGGAGAGCAGTTCTTC.

V usage is TRBV6-4 and J usage is TRBJ1-2; D remains unclear. From germline, CDR1 is MRHNA and CDR2 SNTAGT. The CDR3 loop spans 14 amino acids. The V end was cut by 0 bases, the J end by 2 bases, with 7 bases between. The CDR3 protein is CASSDSRVNYGYTF. The CDR3 region has the DNA TGTGCCAGCAGTGACTCGCGAGTGAACTATGGCTACACCTTC.

J is TRBJ2-1 and V is TRBV27; 14 bases map to TRBD2. V shed 2 bases, J shed 9 bases, and the junction held 12 bases outside the gene matches. The CDR3 has 18 amino acids. CDR1 is MNHEY and CDR2 is SMNVEV in the germline V gene (reference sequence). The CDR3 region is CASSLGDRRLAGGPEQFF. CDR3 sequence (DNA): TGTGCCAGCAGTTTAGGGGACCGACGACTAGCGGGAGGGCCTGAGCAGTTCTTC.

The rearrangement links TRBV11-3 to TRBJ2-2, with no clear D. Germline values: CDR1 SGHNT, CDR2 YENEEA. V was trimmed by 3 bases and J by 5 bases, leaving 7 bases between them. This CDR3 spans 13 amino acids. The CDR3 bases are TGTGCCAGCAGCTTGACTCGGACCGGGGAGCTGTTTTTT. As protein: CASSLTRTGELFF.

The chain has TRBV4-1 and TRBJ2-2; 9 nucleotides match TRBD1. The CDR3 has 15 residues. Germline V gene sequence: CDR1 MGHRA, CDR2 YSYEKL. V shed 6 bases, J shed 7 bases, and the junction held 9 bases outside the gene matches. DNA of the CDR3: TGCGCCAGCAGGCCTATACAGGGGGCAGGCGGGGAGCTGTTTTTT. It yields the protein CASRPIQGAGGELFF.

The chain has TRBV19 and TRBJ1-2, with 9 positions matching TRBD1. Germline CDR1 reads LNHDA; CDR2 reads SQIVND (reference sequence). The V and J ends lost 6 bases and 8 bases, in that order; junction bases with no gene match: 10. The length of the CDR3 is 14 residues. CDR3 bases: TGTGCCAGTAGGGAAACAGGGGGCCATCAAGGCTACACCTTC. This encodes CASRETGGHQGYTF.